Listed below are T cell receptor beta chains from one sample, sequenced in a study of T cell responses to AZD1222 COVID-19 vaccine. TCRdb's table, derived via immunoSEQ multiplex PCR, lists solely in-frame clones and lacks some. The table records 80,000 to 100,000 clones, around 88% of them present only once. Sequenced here: peripheral blood, sampled on day 0 of AZD1222 vaccination. The receptor source for this set is an adult in good health. CDR3s include the opening cysteine and the closing phenylalanine or tryptophan. The D gene is left open where the match is weak. Size values are once, few and many counts, or a class for expanded clones, and some rows have none.

clone size	V gene	J gene	D gene	CDR3 DNA	CDR3 protein
NA	TRBV7-6	TRBJ2-7	TRBD2	TGTGCCAGCAGCCCAGTCCCCGGGACTAGCGGGGGTGGGGGGTCCTACGAGCAGTACTTC	CASSPVPGTSGGGGSYEQYF
NA	TRBV10-3	TRBJ1-5	TRBD1	TGTGCCATCAGCCGGGACAGGGGTGACAATCAGCCCCAGCATTTT	CAISRDRGDNQPQHF
NA	TRBV7-2	TRBJ2-7	NA	TGTGCCAGCAGTCACACCGGGACATACACCTCCTACGAGCAGTACTTC	CASSHTGTYTSYEQYF
NA	TRBV24-1	TRBJ2-1	TRBD1	TGTGCCACCACCGACAGGGCCAATGAGCAGTTCTTC	CATTDRANEQFF
NA	TRBV7-2	TRBJ2-7	NA	TGTGCCAGCACCCCAATTAACGGAGTCTACGAGCAGTACTTC	CASTPINGVYEQYF
once	TRBV5-1	TRBJ1-1	TRBD1	TGCGCCAGCAGCCAGACAGGGGAGGCGGACACTGAAGCTTTCTTT	CASSQTGEADTEAFF
NA	TRBV5-1	TRBJ1-1	TRBD1	TGCGCCAGCAGCTCATCCGGGACAGGGGACACTGAAGCTTTCTTT	CASSSSGTGDTEAFF
few	TRBV7-9	TRBJ2-7	NA	TGTGCCAGCAGCCCCCCCGGTTCCTACGAGCAGTACTTC	CASSPPGSYEQYF
NA	TRBV4-1	TRBJ2-2	TRBD1	TGCGCCAGCAGCCAGGGACAGGGGAACACCGGGGAGCTGTTTTTT	CASSQGQGNTGELFF
NA	TRBV6-2/TRBV6-3	TRBJ2-7	TRBD1	TGTGCCAGCAGTTACTCCTCCGACAGGGCCCACTTC	CASSYSSDRAHF
NA	TRBV28	TRBJ1-6	NA	TGTGCCAGCAGTTTACAGGCGTCACCCCTCCACTTT	CASSLQASPLHF
once	TRBV29-1	TRBJ2-7	TRBD1	TGCAGCGTGCGACAGGGTTCAGAGCAGTACTTC	CSVRQGSEQYF
once	TRBV29-1	TRBJ2-2	NA	TGCAGCGTTGCAGGGAGCAGTTTGTACACCGGGGAGCTGTTTTTT	CSVAGSSLYTGELFF
NA	TRBV5-1	TRBJ2-7	TRBD2	TGCGCCAGCAGCAGAACTAGCGGAAACTACGAGCAGTACTTC	CASSRTSGNYEQYF
NA	TRBV11-2	TRBJ2-1	TRBD2	TGTGCCAGCAGCCGGGGACTAGCGGCCATCAGCTCCTACAATGAGCAGTTCTTC	CASSRGLAAISSYNEQFF
once	TRBV7-9	TRBJ2-7	NA	TGTGCCAGCAGCTTAGACGGTGGGGCCTGGGAAGAGCAGTACTTC	CASSLDGGAWEEQYF
once	TRBV6-5	TRBJ2-7	NA	TGTGCCAGCAGCTCCATTACTAGCTCCTACGAGCAGTACTTC	CASSSITSSYEQYF
NA	TRBV7-9	TRBJ2-1	NA	TGTGCCAGCAGCTTCGCGGCCTGGAATGAGCAGTTCTTC	CASSFAAWNEQFF
NA	TRBV2	TRBJ1-1	NA	TGTGCCAGCAGTGACGCCAACACTGAAGCTTTCTTT	CASSDANTEAFF
NA	TRBV12-3/TRBV12-4	TRBJ1-5	TRBD1	TGTGCCAGCAGCCCCCAGGGGGTTCAGCCCCAGCATTTT	CASSPQGVQPQHF
NA	TRBV7-3	TRBJ1-1	NA	TGTGCCAGCAGCTCGACACTGGACACTGAAGCTTTCTTT	CASSSTLDTEAFF
NA	TRBV9	TRBJ2-3	TRBD2	TGTGCCAGCAGCGTAGGTAATGGGGGGGGCACAGATACGCAGTATTTT	CASSVGNGGGTDTQYF
NA	TRBV7-9	TRBJ1-2	NA	TGTGCCAGCAGCTTAGATGGGGGTTTAAATGGCTACACCTTC	CASSLDGGLNGYTF
once	TRBV27	TRBJ2-2	NA	TGTGCCAGCAAACAGGCCCTTGCCGGGGAGCTGTTTTTT	CASKQALAGELFF
NA	TRBV27	TRBJ2-2	NA	TGTGCCAGCAGATGGACAGTTGACACCGGGGAGCTGTTTTTT	CASRWTVDTGELFF
NA	TRBV24-1	TRBJ2-5	NA	TGTGCCACCAGCCCCTCATACCAAGAGACCCAGTACTTC	CATSPSYQETQYF
NA	TRBV4-2	TRBJ2-5	TRBD2	TGTGCCAGCAGCCGAAACGGGGGGTTAGGGGAGACCCAGTACTTC	CASSRNGGLGETQYF
NA	TRBV28	TRBJ2-3	TRBD1	TGTGCCAGCAGTTTATGGACAGGGGGGACAGATACGCAGTATTTT	CASSLWTGGTDTQYF
NA	TRBV27	TRBJ2-5	TRBD2	TGTGCCAGCAGGCTACTAGCGGGAGCAGAGACCCAGTACTTC	CASRLLAGAETQYF
NA	TRBV7-2	TRBJ1-2	NA	TGTGCCAGCAGCCTAGGGGGGGCGCGATATGGCTACACCTTC	CASSLGGARYGYTF
NA	TRBV19	TRBJ1-3	NA	TGTGCCAGTAGTATAGCAGAGCACTCTGGAAACACCATATATTTT	CASSIAEHSGNTIYF
once	TRBV19	TRBJ1-5	TRBD1	TGTGCCAGTAGTCCAGGACAGGGAAAAGCTGGCAATCAGCCCCAGCATTTT	CASSPGQGKAGNQPQHF
NA	TRBV7-2	TRBJ2-1	NA	TGTGCCAGCACTCCCGGCGGCTCCTACAATGAGCAGTTCTTC	CASTPGGSYNEQFF
NA	TRBV6-5	TRBJ2-1	TRBD1	TGTGCCAGCAGTTACCGTGGGACAGGGTTCGATGAGCAGTTCTTC	CASSYRGTGFDEQFF
NA	TRBV9	TRBJ2-7	NA	TGTGCCAGCAGCGTATCGGAAGTCTACGAGCAGTACTTC	CASSVSEVYEQYF
NA	TRBV24-1	TRBJ2-5	TRBD1	TGTGCCACCAGTGATCCCCCAGGGGGTTACCAAGAGACCCAGTACTTC	CATSDPPGGYQETQYF
once	TRBV7-2	TRBJ1-6	NA	TGTGCCAGCAGCCTCACCGTCCTCTCCTATAATTCACCCCTCCACTTT	CASSLTVLSYNSPLHF
NA	TRBV6-1	TRBJ1-5	TRBD1	TGTGCCAGCAGTGAAGCCCGCCCCGGGACAGGGGGGGGCAATCAGCCCCAGCATTTT	CASSEARPGTGGGNQPQHF
few	TRBV15	TRBJ1-1	NA	TGTGCCACCAGCAGAGGAGGAATGGGAGCCAACACTGAAGCTTTCTTT	CATSRGGMGANTEAFF
NA	TRBV7-2	TRBJ2-5	NA	TGTGCCAGCAGCATCAATCCGGGACATCTCCAAGAGACCCAGTACTTC	CASSINPGHLQETQYF
NA	TRBV28	TRBJ2-5	NA	TGTGCCAGCAGTTTGGGACGTCAAGAGACCCAGTACTTC	CASSLGRQETQYF
once	TRBV5-1	TRBJ2-1	TRBD2	TGCGCCAGCAGCTTGGTTCTAGCGGGAGGCGGCGAGCAGTTCTTC	CASSLVLAGGGEQFF
NA	TRBV24-1	TRBJ1-2	NA	TGTGCCACCAGGGCGGCTAATAACTATGGCTACACCTTC	CATRAANNYGYTF
once	TRBV7-3	TRBJ1-2	TRBD1	TGTGCCAGCAGCTTAGGGACAGGGGGTCCCTATGGCTACACCTTC	CASSLGTGGPYGYTF
NA	TRBV2	TRBJ1-6	NA	TGTGCCAGCAGAGCCGGGACTCTCGGTGATAATTCACCCCTCCACTTT	CASRAGTLGDNSPLHF
NA	TRBV30	TRBJ2-2	TRBD2	TGTGCCTGGTCGAGCGGGGTCCCGAACACCGGGGAGCTGTTTTTT	CAWSSGVPNTGELFF
NA	TRBV25-1	TRBJ2-7	NA	TGTGCCAGCAGTGATTTCGGGGCTGGGGGGGAGCAGTACTTC	CASSDFGAGGEQYF
NA	TRBV14	TRBJ1-1	NA	TGTGCCAGCAGCCCTGGCGGGAACACTGAAGCTTTCTTT	CASSPGGNTEAFF
NA	TRBV7-2	TRBJ1-4	NA	TGTGCCAGCAGCAAAAAGACAGGCCCCACGGAAAAACTGTTTTTT	CASSKKTGPTEKLFF
NA	TRBV4-2	TRBJ1-5	TRBD1	TGTGCCAGCAGCCAAGTTACAGGGGAAAATCAGCCCCAGCATTTT	CASSQVTGENQPQHF
NA	TRBV19	TRBJ1-2	NA	TGTGCCACCACGGGGGGCTATGGCTACACCTTC	CATTGGYGYTF
NA	TRBV3-1/TRBV3-2	TRBJ2-7	NA	TGTGCCAGCAGCCAAGAGGGTAGGGGCAACTCCTACGAGCAGTACTTC	CASSQEGRGNSYEQYF
NA	TRBV7-2	TRBJ1-1	NA	TGTGCCAGCAGCCCCCGGGCGGGGGGCACTGAAGCTTTCTTT	CASSPRAGGTEAFF
NA	TRBV10-3	TRBJ1-3	TRBD1	TGTGCCATCAGGGACAGGGGCCTCTTCTCTGGAAACACCATATATTTT	CAIRDRGLFSGNTIYF
NA	TRBV27	TRBJ2-5	NA	TGTGCCAGCAGTTTATCGGGGGGTGAGGAGACCCAGTACTTC	CASSLSGGEETQYF
NA	TRBV6-4	TRBJ1-4	NA	TGTGCCAGCAGTGACAAGGCATTCAATGAAAAACTGTTTTTT	CASSDKAFNEKLFF